This T cell receptor beta chain was sequenced during a study of blood T cell repertoires in COVID-19. About the research overall: Researchers got acute and convalescent COVID-19 samples from the United States, Italy and Spain. From T cells, B-cell-depleted T cells, or PBMCs came the material, which was cDNA or gDNA.

As processed by the authors: Reference gene primer amplification in the assay estimated nucleated cell counts. Measured with immunoSEQ multiplex PCR; TCRdb has only the in-frame clones, and not every one. V and J calls and clone size are as listed in that table; D and trimming were resolved from the DNA. Seen here are 180,000 or so clones, 88% observed once, and the top ten hold roughly 1.6%. The germline V and J ends were trimmed by 2 bases and 3 bases, with 7 bases remaining between them. The CDR3 totals 13 residues. CDR1 is SNHLY and CDR2 is FYNNEI in the germline V gene. Sequencing was performed on peripheral blood. This rearrangement joins TRBV2 to TRBJ1-2; D call uncertain. The clonotype was recovered from a man between 18 and 29 years old with active or convalescent COVID-19. This CDR3 reads CASSESQDYGYTF. As DNA, the CDR3 is TGTGCCAGCAGTGAATCGCAGGACTATGGCTACACCTTC.